The next 11 T cell receptor beta chains were all read from a single sample in a study of T cells in localized non-small cell lung cancer (dated by TCRdb to the early 2020s). Library preparation employed the immunoSEQ multiplex PCR assay. TCRdb took over this immuneACCESS table, retaining in-frame rearrangements with V and J assigned. Such tables are incomplete; in checked studies, under half of the missing clones stem from an unresolved V gene, and the remainder is unexplained. Present in this sample are more than 100,000 clones, 89% of which were seen just once. Around 1.8% of the sample rests with the top ten. The sequences come from peripheral blood, collected before any cancer treatment. The receptors come from a female donor at least 60 years old with stage I lung adenocarcinoma.

The genes are TRBV28 and TRBJ2-7; no clear D gene. Germline CDR1 reads MDHEN; CDR2 reads SYDVKM. Deletions cut 4 bases from V and 8 bases from J, with 9 bases between. CDR3 size: 11 residues. The CDR3: CASSSVLQQYF. Written as DNA, the CDR3 is TGTGCCAGCAGTTCAGTTTTGCAGCAGTACTTC. The complete variable domain, with remaining parts taken from reference TRBV28 and TRBJ2-7, reads DVKVTQSSRYLVKRTGEKVFLECVQDMDHENMFWYRQDPGLGLRLIYFSYDVKMKEKGDIPEGYSVSREKKERFSLILESASTNQTSMYLCASSSVLQQYFGPGTRLTVT.

V is TRBV2 and J is TRBJ1-4; D perhaps matches TRBD1 (5 bases). This CDR3 spans 15 amino acids. Germline V lookup: CDR1 SNHLY, CDR2 FYNNEI. The V end lost 7 bases, the J end lost 5 bases, and 17 bases lay between the germline ends. The CDR3 nucleotides read TGTGCCAGCATTCACCCGGGACGGAAAAATGAAAAACTGTTTTTT. Its translation is CASIHPGRKNEKLFF.

The V gene is TRBV6-1, the J gene TRBJ1-2; TRBD1 matches 9 bases. The CDR3 spans 13 residues. Trimming at V came to 5 bases and at J to 4 bases, leaving 2 bases not matched to a gene. CDR1 is MNHNS, CDR2 SASEGT, per germline. Here the CDR3 DNA reads TGTGCCAGCAGTCCGACAGGGGGCTATGGCTACACCTTC. This encodes CASSPTGGYGYTF.

This clone occurred once. CDR3 region: CASSAGQGAREYEKLFF. In nucleotides, the CDR3 is TGTGCCAGCAGCGCGGGACAGGGGGCTAGAGAATATGAAAAACTGTTTTTT. This chain uses TRBV9 with TRBJ1-4, with TRBD1 matching over 12 bases. Germline lookup yields CDR1 SGDLS and CDR2 YYNGEE. The V gene end was trimmed by 3 bases and the J gene end by 6 bases; junction bases not matched to a gene: 9. The CDR3 is 17 residues long.

This clone was counted once. This rearrangement joins TRBV14 to TRBJ2-2; unclear D gene. The germline CDR1 and CDR2 sequences are SGHDN and FVKESK. V was pared by 2 bases and J by 3 bases, with 10 bases between. This CDR3 is 15 amino acids long. The CDR3 loop is CASSQLGEDTGELFF. The CDR3 region has the DNA TGTGCCAGCAGCCAACTTGGCGAGGACACCGGGGAGCTGTTTTTT.

This sequence joins TRBV5-1 and TRBJ1-2; 10 nucleotides align to TRBD1. Germline CDR1 is SGHRS and CDR2 is YFSETQ. The CDR3 extends over 15 amino acids. V dropped 0 bases and J dropped 4; count of bases not matched to a gene: 3. CDR3 in DNA: TGCGCCAGCAGCTTGGAGGGACAGGGGAGCTATGGCTACACCTTC. It translates to CASSLEGQGSYGYTF.

This rearrangement joins TRBV9 to TRBJ2-5, with D possibly being TRBD1 or TRBD2 (6 bases each). V was clipped by 1 base and J by 4 bases, with 11 bases between them. There are 14 residues in the CDR3. Germline CDR1 SGDLS, CDR2 YYNGEE. The CDR3 sequence is CASSVKGGRETQYF. The CDR3 nucleotides read TGTGCCAGCAGCGTAAAAGGGGGGCGAGAGACCCAGTACTTC.

The sample holds one count of this clone. This chain links TRBV30 with TRBJ1-2; TRBD1 might be the D (5 bases). This CDR3 is built from 14 residues. The germline V gene has CDR1 GTSNPN and CDR2 SVGIG (reference sequence). Trimming shortened V by 4 bases and J by 3 bases, and 15 bases separated the two germline ends. CDR3 bases: TGTGCCTGGACCAAGGGGAGAGTGGACTATGGCTACACCTTC. It encodes CAWTKGRVDYGYTF.

This rearrangement joins TRBV7-3 to TRBJ2-2; D call uncertain. Germline V gene sequence: CDR1 SGHTA, CDR2 FQGTGA. Trimming left V 5 bases short and J 3 bases short, with 13 bases between. CDR3 length equals 15 residues. CDR3 protein: CASSRDGVDTGELFF. CDR3 in DNA: TGTGCCAGCAGCCGCGATGGGGTTGACACCGGGGAGCTGTTTTTT.

The rearrangement links TRBV6-6 to TRBJ1-1; the D is unclear. V was cut by 5 bases and J by 1 base, with 8 bases left in between. The CDR3 runs 13 residues. Germline V lookup: CDR1 MNHNY, CDR2 SVGAGI (reference sequence). The CDR3 bases are TGTGCCAGCAGTCAACAGTGGAACACTGAAGCTTTCTTT. Translated, it gives CASSQQWNTEAFF.

The rearrangement uses TRBV28 and TRBJ1-5; D is perhaps TRBD1 (5 bases). The CDR3 covers 14 residues. Between the trimmed V and J ends, which lost 6 bases and 4 bases, there was a span of 13 bases. The V gene's germline CDR1 is MDHEN and CDR2 SYDVKM. The CDR3 DNA follows: TGTGCCAGCAGATCACCCTGGGGGAATCAGCCCCAGCATTTT. This codes for CASRSPWGNQPQHF.